One and the same sample provided the 14 T cell receptor beta chains below, sequenced in a study of OX40 agonist ivuxolimab in advanced cancers. Clones were sequenced by immunoSEQ multiplex PCR, and TCRdb holds only the in-frame ones, with some missing. Among 71,000 or so clones listed, more than 85% were seen once. Here the sequenced sample was CD4+ or CD8+ T cells sorted from blood, taken in a trial of the OX40 agonist ivuxolimab. These receptors were collected from an adult with an advanced solid tumor such as melanoma, head and neck, liver or kidney cancer.

A word on this clone: Other DNA sequences from this sample encode an identical CDR3 as well. This chain connects TRBV5-1 to TRBJ1-1; D perhaps matches TRBD1 (5 bases). Germline loops: CDR1 SGHRS, CDR2 YFSETQ. With 4 bases removed from V and 1 base from J, the gap between germline ends came to 11 bases. The CDR3 is made up of 14 amino acids. CDR3 in amino acids: CASSPGTGNTEAFF. The CDR3 DNA is TGCGCCAGCAGCCCGGGGACGGGGAACACTGAAGCTTTCTTT.

The V call is TRBV6-5, the J call TRBJ2-7, with D maybe TRBD1 (6 bases). CDR1 is MNHEY, CDR2 SVGAGI, per germline. The CDR3 extends over 15 amino acids. V lost 7 bases, J lost 1 base, and 17 bases lay in between. The CDR3 DNA is TGTGCCAGCACTCCACAGGGTCATAAATCCTACGAGCAGTACTTC. It specifies CASTPQGHKSYEQYF.

V usage is TRBV2 and J usage is TRBJ1-5; 7 bases align to TRBD1. J gave up 2 bases and V 4 bases, and 5 bases lay outside the gene matches. This CDR3 contains 15 residues. Per germline, CDR1 SNHLY and CDR2 FYNNEI. This CDR3 is CASSARGGGNQPQHF. DNA for the CDR3: TGTGCCAGCAGTGCTCGAGGGGGCGGCAATCAGCCCCAGCATTTT.

The rearrangement uses TRBV7-9 and TRBJ1-1; no clear D. The CDR3 is 14 amino acids. The V end lost 5 bases, the J end lost 5 bases, and 15 bases lay between the germline ends. Germline V lookup: CDR1 SEHNR, CDR2 FQNEAQ (reference sequence). CDR3 residues: CASSIPPGETEAFF. The CDR3 nucleotides are TGTGCCAGCAGCATACCCCCAGGTGAAACTGAAGCTTTCTTT.

J is TRBJ2-1 and V is TRBV5-4; either TRBD1 or TRBD2 may fit D (5 bases each). The germline CDR1 and CDR2 sequences are SGHNT and YYREEE (reference sequence). The germline V and J ends were trimmed by 5 bases and 0 bases, with 12 bases remaining between them. The CDR3 is made up of 15 amino acids. The CDR3 bases are TGTGCCAGCAGTGGGACCTCTAGCTCCTACAATGAGCAGTTCTTC. It codes for CASSGTSSSYNEQFF.

The table lists this clone with a count of one. V gene TRBV11-2 combines with J gene TRBJ2-4; D not certain. Trimming left V 1 base short and J 7 bases short, with 17 bases between. The CDR3 totals 16 residues. The germline CDR1 and CDR2 sequences are SGHAT and FQNNGV. DNA of the CDR3: TGTGCCAGCAGCTTAGGAAACCGGAATATAGGGAACATTCAGTACTTC. Its translation is CASSLGNRNIGNIQYF.

The V and J genes are TRBV7-8 and TRBJ2-7, with 13 bases identical to TRBD2. Trimming cost V 5 bases and J 3 bases; bases outside gene matches: 7. Germline V gene lookup returns CDR1 SGHVS and CDR2 FQNEAQ. The CDR3 contains 16 residues. The CDR3 here is CASSPYRLAGGYEQYF. The CDR3 DNA sequence: TGTGCCAGCAGCCCGTACCGACTAGCGGGAGGCTACGAGCAGTACTTC.

In this sample, this clone turned up once. V is TRBV18 and J is TRBJ2-7, with D possibly TRBD2 on 5 matching bases. The germline CDR1 and CDR2 sequences are KGHSH and LQKENI. The CDR3 sequence is 14 residues long. V was pared by 2 bases and J by 6 bases, with 14 bases between. CDR3: CASSPSRDGLEQYF. Here the CDR3 DNA reads TGTGCCAGCTCACCAAGTCGGGATGGTCTCGAGCAGTACTTC. Filled out from reference TRBV18 and TRBJ2-7, the complete variable domain reads NAGVMQNPRHLVRRRGQEARLRCSPMKGHSHVYWYRQLPEEGLKFMVYLQKENIIDESGMPKERFSAEFPKEGPSILRIQQVVRGDSAAYFCASSPSRDGLEQYFGPGTRLTVT.

V usage is TRBV29-1 and J usage is TRBJ2-3; D ambiguous. Looked up from germline, CDR1 is SQVTM and CDR2 is ANQGSEA. CDR3 length: 14 amino acids. The ends were cut back, 4 bases at V and 0 bases at J, with 11 bases in the middle. The CDR3 nucleotides read TGCAGCGTTGGGGTACCGAACAGCACAGATACGCAGTATTTT. Encoded protein: CSVGVPNSTDTQYF.

The gene calls are TRBV28 and TRBJ2-7; a possible D gene is TRBD1 (6 bases). CDR1 is MDHEN, CDR2 SYDVKM, per germline. Trimming took 6 bases from V and 3 from J, leaving 12 bases between them. The CDR3 runs 13 residues. This CDR3 is CASRTGTLYEQYF. The CDR3 DNA reads as TGTGCCAGCAGGACCGGGACACTCTACGAGCAGTACTTC. Drawing the rest from reference TRBV28 and TRBJ2-7, the complete variable domain is DVKVTQSSRYLVKRTGEKVFLECVQDMDHENMFWYRQDPGLGLRLIYFSYDVKMKEKGDIPEGYSVSREKKERFSLILESASTNQTSMYLCASRTGTLYEQYFGPGTRLTVT.

The chain employs TRBV5-1 and TRBJ1-1, with 7 bases lining up with TRBD1. The germline gives CDR1 SGHRS, CDR2 YFSETQ. The V and J ends lost 4 bases and 6 bases, in that order; junction bases with no gene match: 12. The CDR3 totals 15 residues. CDR3 sequence: CASSPGIQGRSEAFF. The DNA for the CDR3 is TGCGCCAGCAGCCCGGGGATACAGGGGAGGTCTGAAGCTTTCTTT.

The genes are TRBV30 and TRBJ2-3; TRBD2 matches 8 bases. Trimming removed 1 base from V and 10 bases from J; junction bases left unmatched: 7. Looked up from germline, CDR1 is GTSNPN and CDR2 is SVGIG (reference sequence). The length of the CDR3 is 13 residues. The CDR3 spells CAWSDIAGFAQYF. The CDR3 DNA reads as TGTGCCTGGAGTGACATAGCGGGATTTGCGCAGTATTTT.

V gene TRBV11-1 combines with J gene TRBJ2-5, with TRBD2 matching 9 bases. There are 14 residues in the CDR3. The trim removed 5 bases at V and 5 bases at J, leaving 6 bases unmatched. Per the germline V gene, CDR1 is SGHAT and CDR2 is FQDESV (reference sequence). As DNA, the CDR3 is TGTGCCAGCAGCCCTTTAGCGGGAGTTGAGACCCAGTACTTC. Translating gives CASSPLAGVETQYF.

This clone is a singleton in its sample. The rearrangement links TRBV29-1 to TRBJ2-1; D remains ambiguous. Trimming stripped 2 bases from V and 4 bases from J, with 3 bases between. Germline assignment: CDR1 SQVTM and CDR2 ANQGSEA. CDR3 length: 11 amino acids. The CDR3 nucleotides read TGCAGCGTTGAAAATTACAATGAGCAGTTCTTC. Protein: CSVENYNEQFF.